The T cell receptor beta chain under discussion was sequenced for a study of control samples from healthy donors and cancer patients. Here immunoSEQ multiplex PCR was the method, and the copy in TCRdb shows in-frame clones only, minus some. The table lists about 140,000 clones, under 95% of them singletons. V trimming: 3 bases; J trimming: 3 bases; junction bases outside the gene matches: 6. CDR1 is SGDLS, CDR2 YYNGEE, per germline. This CDR3 comprises 17 residues. This sequence was found in a man younger than 30 in good health. The chain carries TRBV9 and TRBJ2-5; 15 nucleotides agree with TRBD2. Input material: blood. CDR3 nucleotide sequence: TGTGCCAGCAGCGAGATGGGACTAGCGGGGGGTAAAGAGACCCAGTACTTC. Its protein product is CASSEMGLAGGKETQYF.